The following is a T cell receptor beta chain sequence with its context. Source study methods: Researchers report that nucleated cell counts were estimated from reference gene primer amplification. The method was immunoSEQ multiplex PCR; TCRdb's version includes in-frame clones alone and lacks a portion of them. V, J and clone size were drawn from that table, and D and trimming were deduced from the DNA. Among about 310,000 clones listed, approximately 89% were seen once. From germline, CDR1 is SNHLY and CDR2 FYNNEI. The ends were cut back, 2 bases at V and 2 bases at J, with 12 bases in the middle. This CDR3 spans 15 amino acids. The source of the sample is a study of blood T cell repertoires in COVID-19. Across the study: Samples taken during acute and convalescent COVID-19 were collected in the United States, Italy and Spain. T cells, B-cell-depleted T cells, or PBMCs provided the cDNA or gDNA that served as material.

This sequence was found in a woman in her forties or fifties who had recovered from COVID-19. The sample was peripheral blood. V and J are TRBV2 and TRBJ1-2; TRBD1 might be the D (6 bases). CDR3 in DNA: TGTGCCAGCAGTGAACTAGGACAGTCCAACTATGGCTACACCTTC. Amino acid sequence: CASSELGQSNYGYTF.